Presented here are 5 T cell receptor beta chains from one specimen sequenced in a study of blood T cell repertoires in COVID-19. The repertoire was sequenced with immunoSEQ multiplex PCR; TCRdb's copy has only in-frame clones and lacks some. The data contain more than 150,000 clones, 60% to 80% of them singletons. Sequencing was carried out using peripheral blood. Every receptor here comes from a man aged 55 to 69 with active or convalescent COVID-19.

The CDR3 DNA reads TGTGCCAGCAGCTTAGTTGGGAGGGATACGCAGTATTTT. This translates into CASSLVGRDTQYF. This chain joins TRBV7-2 and TRBJ2-3, with D perhaps matching TRBD2 (6 bases). Between the trimmed V and J ends, which lost 1 base and 6 bases, there was a span of 8 bases. The CDR3 runs 13 residues. Germline V CDR1 and CDR2: SGHTA, FQGNSA.

The chain recombines TRBV5-1 with TRBJ2-5, with 7 bases fitting TRBD1. The J segment lost 1 base and the V segment lost 0 bases, leaving 6 bases of the junction unmatched. Germline V gives CDR1 SGHRS, CDR2 YFSETQ. The CDR3 length is 16 residues. DNA for the CDR3: TGCGCCAGCAGCTTGGAGACAGGGCCTATCCAAGAGACCCAGTACTTC. This codes for CASSLETGPIQETQYF.

The chain carries TRBV9 and TRBJ2-7, with D maybe TRBD1 (6 bases). V was cut by 4 bases and J by 0 bases, with 8 bases left in between. The germline V gene has CDR1 SGDLS and CDR2 YYNGEE. CDR3 length equals 13 residues. CDR3 bases: TGTGCCAGCAGCCAACAGGGCTCCTACGAGCAGTACTTC. Protein sequence: CASSQQGSYEQYF.

V and J are TRBV6-4 and TRBJ2-3; TRBD2 agrees at 9 bases. CDR1 MRHNA and CDR2 SNTAGT come from the germline V gene. The CDR3 length is 16 residues. The trim removed 6 bases at V and 2 bases at J, leaving 9 bases unmatched. The CDR3 here is CASSQRTSEFTDTQYF. The CDR3 DNA reads TGTGCCAGCAGCCAGAGGACTAGCGAGTTCACAGATACGCAGTATTTT.

This chain links TRBV27 with TRBJ2-3; the match to TRBD2 covers 8 bases. Germline V gene data show CDR1 as MNHEY and CDR2 as SMNVEV (reference sequence). V dropped 1 base and J dropped 0; count of bases not matched to a gene: 6. The CDR3 runs 17 residues. CDR3 protein: CASSLFGASGSTDTQYF. The DNA for the CDR3 is TGTGCCAGCAGTTTATTCGGAGCTAGCGGGAGCACAGATACGCAGTATTTT.